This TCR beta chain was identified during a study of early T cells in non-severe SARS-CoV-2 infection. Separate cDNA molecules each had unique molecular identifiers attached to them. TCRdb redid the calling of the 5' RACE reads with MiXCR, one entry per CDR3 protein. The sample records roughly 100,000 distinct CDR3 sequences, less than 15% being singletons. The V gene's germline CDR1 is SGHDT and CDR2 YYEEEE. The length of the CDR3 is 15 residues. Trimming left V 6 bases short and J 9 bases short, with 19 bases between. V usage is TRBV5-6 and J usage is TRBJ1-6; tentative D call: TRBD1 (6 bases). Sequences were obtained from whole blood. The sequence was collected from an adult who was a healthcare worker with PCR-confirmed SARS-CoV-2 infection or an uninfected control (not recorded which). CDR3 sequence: CASTFGGQNTSPLHF. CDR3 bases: TGTGCCAGCACCTTCGGGGGCCAGAATACTTCACCCCTCCACTTT.